Below, 19 T cell receptor beta chains from the same sample are listed, as sequenced in a study of T cell responses to AZD1222 COVID-19 vaccine. TCRdb's table, derived via immunoSEQ multiplex PCR, lists solely in-frame clones and lacks some. The profile shows approximately 170,000 clones, about 90% of them singletons. The sample was peripheral blood, taken 28 days after the second AZD1222 dose. The receptors come from an adult who received the AZD1222 COVID-19 vaccine.

V usage is TRBV11-2 and J usage is TRBJ1-1, with 7 bases aligning to TRBD1. V shed 5 bases, J shed 11 bases, and the junction held 14 bases outside the gene matches. The CDR3 is 14 residues long. CDR1 and CDR2 from the germline V gene are SGHAT and FQNNGV. CDR3 sequence (DNA): TGTGCCAGCAGCCTTCGGGACAGCTCACACTGGGCTTTCTTT. It specifies CASSLRDSSHWAFF.

This chain connects TRBV29-1 to TRBJ1-1; 8 bases line up with TRBD1. Germline CDR1 and CDR2: SQVTM and ANQGSEA. Unmatched junction bases numbered 5, after V lost 4 bases and J lost 4 bases. There are 13 residues in the CDR3. This CDR3 is CSVGAGGLTEAFF. Here the CDR3 DNA reads TGCAGCGTTGGTGCAGGGGGCCTCACTGAAGCTTTCTTT.

This chain joins TRBV6-6 and TRBJ1-4; D unclear. Germline V gene lookup returns CDR1 MNHNY and CDR2 SVGAGI (reference sequence). This CDR3 has 10 residues. Trimming cost V 7 bases and J 6 bases, with 3 bases left between them. In DNA form, the CDR3 reads TGTGCCAGCAAGGATGAAAAACTGTTTTTT. It codes for CASKDEKLFF.

The chain couples TRBV20-1 to TRBJ2-1, with D hard to call. The CDR3 consists of 11 residues. With 4 bases removed from V and 6 bases from J, the gap between germline ends came to 7 bases. Germline CDR1 DFQATT, CDR2 SNEGSKA (reference sequence). Here the CDR3 reads CSAMTANEQFF. Here the CDR3 DNA reads TGCAGTGCTATGACCGCCAATGAGCAGTTCTTC.

The genes are TRBV6-5 and TRBJ1-2; the D gene is possibly TRBD1 (6 bases). In germline, CDR1 is MNHEY, CDR2 SVGAGI. Trimming removed 4 bases at V and 4 bases at J, with 16 bases between. CDR3 length equals 15 residues. CDR3 sequence: CASSSQGHKIYGYTF. DNA of the CDR3: TGTGCCAGCAGTTCCCAGGGACACAAAATCTATGGCTACACCTTC.

V is TRBV28 and J is TRBJ2-7; the D call may be TRBD1 or TRBD2 (5 bases each). CDR3 length: 15 residues. CDR1 is MDHEN, CDR2 SYDVKM, per germline. With 2 bases removed from V and 5 bases from J, the gap between germline ends came to 16 bases. The CDR3 loop is CASSLPTHGAHEQYF. CDR3 nucleotides: TGTGCCAGCAGTTTACCGACCCACGGGGCCCACGAGCAGTACTTC.

A single count supports this clone. The rearrangement uses TRBV7-9 and TRBJ1-3; D perhaps matches TRBD1 (5 bases). The CDR3 is made up of 15 amino acids. The germline V gene has CDR1 SEHNR and CDR2 FQNEAQ (reference sequence). Trimming left V 0 bases short and J 2 bases short, with 8 bases between. The CDR3 sequence is CASSLALGPGNTIYF. CDR3 sequence (DNA): TGTGCCAGCAGCTTAGCGTTGGGGCCTGGAAACACCATATATTTT. Full variable domain (remainder filled in from reference TRBV7-9 and TRBJ1-3): DTGVSQNPRHKITKRGQNVTFRCDPISEHNRLYWYRQTLGQGPEFLTYFQNEAQLEKSRLLSDRFSAERPKGSFSTLEIQRTEQGDSAMYLCASSLALGPGNTIYFGEGSWLTVV.

V and J are TRBV11-1 and TRBJ1-3; no reliable D call. The V gene's germline CDR1 is SGHAT and CDR2 FQDESV (reference sequence). The CDR3 spans 13 residues. Between the trimmed V and J ends, which lost 3 bases and 2 bases, there was a span of 5 bases. The DNA of the CDR3 is TGTGCCAGCAGCTTGGACCCTGGAAACACCATATATTTT. Translating gives CASSLDPGNTIYF.

The chain carries TRBV7-8 and TRBJ1-2, with 8 bases that match TRBD1. The germline V gene encodes CDR1 SGHVS and CDR2 FQNEAQ. The junction had 7 bases not matched to a gene; V was cut back by 7 bases and J by 6 bases. The CDR3 is made up of 13 amino acids. The CDR3 loop reads CASMAGDRNGYTF. The CDR3 nucleotides are TGTGCCAGCATGGCCGGGGACAGGAATGGCTACACCTTC.

This chain connects TRBV6-4 to TRBJ2-3; 13 nucleotides line up with TRBD2. V shed 5 bases, J shed 4 bases, and the junction held 3 bases outside the gene matches. The V gene's germline CDR1 is MRHNA and CDR2 SNTAGT. The CDR3 totals 15 residues. The CDR3 DNA reads as TGTGCCAGCAGTCCACTAGCGGGGGGGTCAGATACGCAGTATTTT. Translated: CASSPLAGGSDTQYF.

The V gene is TRBV5-6, the J gene TRBJ2-7; D is uncertain. Trimming took 3 bases from V and 0 from J, leaving 13 bases between them. The CDR3 consists of 15 residues. Germline V CDR1 and CDR2: SGHDT, YYEEEE. CDR3: CASSSDMSSSYEQYF. The CDR3 DNA is TGTGCCAGCAGCTCAGACATGAGCAGCTCCTACGAGCAGTACTTC.

This rearrangement joins TRBV14 to TRBJ1-1; D unresolved. Germline V gene data show CDR1 as SGHDN and CDR2 as FVKESK. The V end was cut by 1 base, the J end by 6 bases, with 9 bases between. The CDR3 has 13 amino acids. For the CDR3, the DNA is TGTGCCAGCAGCCAAGGGGGTGATGCTGAAGCTTTCTTT. This gives the protein CASSQGGDAEAFF.

The V call is TRBV5-1, the J call TRBJ2-1, with TRBD2 as a possible D gene (5 bases). Per the germline V gene, CDR1 is SGHRS and CDR2 is YFSETQ. The CDR3 contains 16 residues. Trimming stripped 4 bases from V and 3 bases from J, with 17 bases between. The CDR3 sequence is CASSPTVRADYNEQFF. The CDR3 nucleotides read TGCGCCAGCAGCCCCACGGTGCGGGCAGACTACAATGAGCAGTTCTTC.

The chain has TRBV6-5 and TRBJ1-2, with 7 bases fitting TRBD1. V shed 2 bases and J 4 bases; nucleotides not matched to a gene: 4. The CDR3 has 14 residues. The germline V gene encodes CDR1 MNHEY and CDR2 SVGAGI. CDR3 DNA: TGTGCCAGCAGTTACGGGACAGTATCCTATGGCTACACCTTC. It specifies CASSYGTVSYGYTF.

Only one count was recorded for this clone. CDR3: CASSLQVGEDYGYTF. The DNA of the CDR3 is TGTGCCAGCAGCTTACAGGTAGGGGAGGACTATGGCTACACCTTC. The chain is built from TRBV7-4 and TRBJ1-2, with D possibly being TRBD1 (5 bases). The CDR3 consists of 15 residues. CDR1 and CDR2 from the germline V gene are SGHVT and SQSDAQ. V dropped 2 bases and J dropped 3 bases, with 13 bases sitting between them. The entire variable domain, with the rest obtained from reference TRBV7-4 and TRBJ1-2, is as follows: GAGVSQSPRYKVAKRGRDVALRCDSISGHVTLYWYRQTLGQGSEVLTYSQSDAQRDKSGRPSGRFSAERPERSVSTLKIQRTEQGDSAVYLCASSLQVGEDYGYTFGSGTRLTVV.

Note on this clone: A read error may produce the germline difference seen at one junction end. This rearrangement joins TRBV16 to TRBJ1-5; possibly TRBD1 for D (5 bases). Germline values: CDR1 KGHSY, CDR2 FQNENV. This CDR3 comprises 13 residues. CDR3 sequence reads: CASSQSRRQTLDF. For the CDR3, the DNA is TGTGCCAGCAGCCAATCACGCCGACAGACCCTGGATTTT.

This clone was counted once. The chain joins TRBV12-3 or TRBV12-4 to TRBJ2-5; unclear D gene. This CDR3 contains 13 residues. Trimming left V 4 bases short and J 4 bases short, with 10 bases between. The CDR3 nucleotides read TGTGCCAGCAGTTCCCGCCGGTCAGAGACCCAGTACTTC. As protein: CASSSRRSETQYF.

V is TRBV6-5 and J is TRBJ2-7; 10 positions match TRBD1. In germline, CDR1 is MNHEY, CDR2 SVGAGI. V gave up 3 bases and J gave up 0 bases; unmatched junction bases: 2. The CDR3 consists of 15 residues. CDR3 residues: CASSYGTGVSYEQYF. The CDR3 coding sequence is TGTGCCAGCAGTTATGGGACAGGGGTCTCCTACGAGCAGTACTTC.

The chain couples TRBV5-1 to TRBJ1-1; no clear D. V was cut by 0 bases and J by 0 bases, with 6 bases left in between. Germline CDR1 SGHRS, CDR2 YFSETQ. This CDR3 region has 14 residues. The CDR3 loop is CASSLERMNTEAFF. In nucleotides, the CDR3 is TGCGCCAGCAGCTTGGAACGTATGAACACTGAAGCTTTCTTT.